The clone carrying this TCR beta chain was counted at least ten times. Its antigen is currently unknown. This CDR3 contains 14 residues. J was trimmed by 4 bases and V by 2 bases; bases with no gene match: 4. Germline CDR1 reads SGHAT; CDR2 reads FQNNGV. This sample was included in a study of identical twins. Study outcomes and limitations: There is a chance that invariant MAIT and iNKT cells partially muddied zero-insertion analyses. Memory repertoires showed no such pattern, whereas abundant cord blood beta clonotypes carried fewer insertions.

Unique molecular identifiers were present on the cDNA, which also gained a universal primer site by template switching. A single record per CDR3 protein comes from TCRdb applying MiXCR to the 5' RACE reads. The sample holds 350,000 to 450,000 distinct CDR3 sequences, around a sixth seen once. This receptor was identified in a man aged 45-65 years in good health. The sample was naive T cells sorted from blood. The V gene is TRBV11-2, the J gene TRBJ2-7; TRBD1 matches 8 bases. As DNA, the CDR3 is TGTGCCAGCAGCTTATACACAGGGGGATACGAGCAGTACTTC. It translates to CASSLYTGGYEQYF.